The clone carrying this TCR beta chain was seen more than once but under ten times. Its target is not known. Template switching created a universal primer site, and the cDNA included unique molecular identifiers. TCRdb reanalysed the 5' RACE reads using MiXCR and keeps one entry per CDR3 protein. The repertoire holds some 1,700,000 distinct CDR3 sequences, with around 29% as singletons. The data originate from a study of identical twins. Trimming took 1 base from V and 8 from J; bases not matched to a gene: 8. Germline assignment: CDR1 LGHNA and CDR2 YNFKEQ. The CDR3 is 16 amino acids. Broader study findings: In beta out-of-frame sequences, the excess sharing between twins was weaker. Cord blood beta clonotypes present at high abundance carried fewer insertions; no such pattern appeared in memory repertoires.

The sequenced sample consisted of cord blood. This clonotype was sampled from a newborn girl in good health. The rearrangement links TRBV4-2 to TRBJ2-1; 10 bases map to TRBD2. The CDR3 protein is CASSQGLGLARYEQFF. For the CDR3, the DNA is TGTGCCAGCAGCCAAGGTTTGGGACTAGCGAGGTATGAGCAGTTCTTC.